The source of this T cell receptor beta chain is a study of naive and memory T cell subsets. Both TRBC1 and TRBC2 were covered by a beta constant-region primer of two equimolar oligonucleotides. Ligated cDNA was amplified by four rounds of PCR with nested alpha and beta constant-region primers and SP2. A 12-nucleotide UMI and the SP2 primer were added to the cDNA 3' end by oligonucleotide ligation. TCRdb processed the UMI-ligation and nested PCR reads anew with MiXCR; each CDR3 protein has one entry. The sample includes over 80,000 distinct CDR3 sequences, about 11% of them seen just once. Study outcomes and limitations: Clonotypes here are unpaired alpha or beta chain sequences. Possibly reflecting memory cells re-expressing CD45RA, a few larger clonotypes occurred in naive repertoires, especially CD8.

This clonotype was seen only a few times. The antigen is undetermined. Four subsets defined by CD45RA and CD27 were sorted after CD3, CD4, CD8 and live/dead staining. Germline lookup yields CDR1 KGHSH and CDR2 LQKENI. Germline trimming cut 4 bases from V and 8 bases from J; bases unmatched to any gene: 14. The CDR3 extends over 16 amino acids. The sequenced sample consisted of naive CD4+ T cells from blood. The receptor was derived from a human donor in good health. V usage is TRBV18 and J usage is TRBJ1-2; TRBD1 aligns across 9 bases. The CDR3 DNA sequence: TGTGCCAGCTCACAGGGACAGGGAGTAAAGATCGACGGCTACACCTTC. Translating it yields CASSQGQGVKIDGYTF. Full variable domain (missing parts from reference TRBV18 and TRBJ1-2): NAGVMQNPRHLVRRRGQEARLRCSPMKGHSHVYWYRQLPEEGLKFMVYLQKENIIDESGMPKERFSAEFPKEGPSILRIQQVVRGDSAAYFCASSQGQGVKIDGYTFGSGTRLTVV.